These 26 T cell receptor beta chains originate from one sample sequenced in a study of blood T cell repertoires in COVID-19. Sequencing was performed with immunoSEQ multiplex PCR; in TCRdb, only in-frame clones are kept and a portion is missing. The table lists approximately 190,000 clones, over 70% of them singletons. The sample consisted of peripheral blood. The receptors derive from a man aged 55 to 70 with acute or convalescent COVID-19.

V is TRBV15 and J is TRBJ1-2; 9 bases fit TRBD1. CDR3 size: 17 residues. V gave up 1 base and J gave up 4 bases; unmatched junction bases: 10. Germline V CDR1 and CDR2: LNHNV, YYDKDF (reference sequence). As DNA, the CDR3 is TGTGCCACCAGCAGAGGATCCGGGACAGGGTCACCCTATGGCTACACCTTC. As protein: CATSRGSGTGSPYGYTF.

The J gene is TRBJ1-3, the V gene TRBV6-4; 7 nucleotides match TRBD1. The CDR3 sequence is 13 residues long. The germline V gene encodes CDR1 MRHNA and CDR2 SNTAGT. The V gene end was trimmed by 6 bases and the J gene end by 3 bases; junction bases not matched to a gene: 2. The chain's CDR3 is CASSGTVGNTIYF. The CDR3 region has the DNA TGTGCCAGCAGCGGGACAGTTGGAAACACCATATATTTT.

The V call is TRBV12-3 or TRBV12-4, the J call TRBJ1-1; D remains unclear. The V gene lost 5 bases and the J gene lost 1 base, with 8 bases spanning the gap. This CDR3 spans 13 amino acids. The DNA for the CDR3 is TGTGCCAGCAGTCCGGTACCGAACACTGAAGCTTTCTTT. This gives the protein CASSPVPNTEAFF.

This clone has just one count. A read error may produce the germline difference seen at one junction end. The same CDR3 arises from other DNA sequences in this sample as well. The V call is TRBV27, the J call TRBJ1-5, with no clear D. The length of the CDR3 is 13 residues. CDR1 is MNHEY and CDR2 is SMNVEV in the germline V gene (reference sequence). The CDR3 protein is CASRITWNRPQHF. The CDR3 DNA follows: TGTGCTAGCAGAATTACTTGGAACAGGCCCCAGCATTTT.

This clone was observed a handful of times. The chain joins TRBV5-1 to TRBJ2-3, with a weak D call TRBD1 (6 bases). The CDR3 totals 14 residues. Germline values: CDR1 SGHRS, CDR2 YFSETQ. V gave up 1 base and J gave up 2 bases, with 8 bases separating them. CDR3 sequence (DNA): TGCGCCAGCAGCTTGCGGACAGCCACAGATACGCAGTATTTT. Encoded protein: CASSLRTATDTQYF.

The CDR3 region is CASRRREGQDEQFF. DNA of the CDR3: TGTGCCAGCAGGCGGCGGGAGGGCCAAGATGAGCAGTTCTTC. The genes are TRBV2 and TRBJ2-1; 9 bases match TRBD2. The CDR3 is 14 residues long. CDR1 SNHLY and CDR2 FYNNEI come from the germline V gene. V shed 6 bases, J shed 8 bases, and the junction held 8 bases outside the gene matches. Based on the CDR3 plus reference TRBV2 and TRBJ2-1, the full variable domain is EPEVTQTPSHQVTQMGQEVILRCVPISNHLYFYWYRQILGQKVEFLVSFYNNEISEKSEIFDDQFSVERPDGSNFTLKIRSTKLEDSAMYFCASRRREGQDEQFFGPGTRLTVL.

The chain uses TRBV9 and TRBJ2-2; no definite D call. The V end was cut by 3 bases, the J end by 5 bases, with 11 bases between. Germline lookup yields CDR1 SGDLS and CDR2 YYNGEE. The CDR3 length is 14 residues. CDR3 DNA sequence: TGTGCCAGCAGCGGAATATCAGGAACCGGGGAGCTGTTTTTT. Residues: CASSGISGTGELFF.

The chain has TRBV19 and TRBJ1-5; 8 nucleotides align to TRBD1. Trimming at V came to 7 bases and at J to 11 bases, leaving 13 bases not matched to a gene. The germline CDR1 and CDR2 sequences are LNHDA and SQIVND (reference sequence). This CDR3 has 14 amino acids. The CDR3 sequence is CASIPTGGLRAQHF. In DNA, the CDR3 is TGTGCCAGTATCCCAACAGGGGGACTAAGGGCCCAGCATTTT.

This clone was seen more than once but under ten times. J is TRBJ1-3 and V is TRBV6-5; D not resolved. CDR1 and CDR2 (germline): MNHEY, SVGAGI. The CDR3 spans 14 residues. V was pared by 5 bases and J by 0 bases, with 8 bases between. CDR3 sequence: CASSLTDSGNTIYF. The DNA of the CDR3 is TGTGCCAGCAGTCTCACAGACTCTGGAAACACCATATATTTT.

This clone has only a few counts. This chain joins TRBV28 and TRBJ2-7; TRBD2 might be the D (6 bases). Germline assignment: CDR1 MDHEN and CDR2 SYDVKM. V was trimmed by 8 bases and J by 4 bases, leaving 18 bases between them. The CDR3 loop spans 14 amino acids. In nucleotides, the CDR3 is TGTGCCAGCCTCCCTCGGGGGACTTATTACGAGCAGTACTTC. Its translation is CASLPRGTYYEQYF.

This sequence joins TRBV12-5 and TRBJ2-3; 12 bases are shared with TRBD2. The length of the CDR3 is 16 residues. J lost 6 bases, V lost 1 base, and 5 bases had no gene match. CDR1 and CDR2 (germline): LGHNT, FRNRAP. In DNA form, the CDR3 reads TGTGCTAGTGGTTTGGGTCTAGCGGGGGGGGCCGATACGCAGTATTTT. Encoded protein: CASGLGLAGGADTQYF.

The V and J genes are TRBV7-2 and TRBJ2-2, with TRBD1 matching over 7 bases. The CDR3 contains 14 residues. The germline V gene has CDR1 SGHTA and CDR2 FQGNSA. V shed 5 bases, J shed 2 bases, and the junction held 2 bases outside the gene matches. CDR3 in DNA: TGTGCCAGCAGCCGGGACAGAAACACCGGGGAGCTGTTTTTT. Protein: CASSRDRNTGELFF.

The genes are TRBV7-9 and TRBJ2-2, with D perhaps matching TRBD1 (6 bases). The CDR3 runs 15 residues. V shed 10 bases and J shed 4 bases, with 19 bases lying between them. CDR1 SEHNR and CDR2 FQNEAQ come from the germline V gene (reference sequence). CDR3 sequence (DNA): TGTGCCAACACACACCCTACAGGGACCACCGGGGAGCTGTTTTTT. Translation: CANTHPTGTTGELFF.

This clone appeared once. The genes are TRBV7-2 and TRBJ2-3, with D uncertain. This CDR3 spans 12 amino acids. Trimming pared 2 bases from V and 2 bases from J, leaving 2 bases between. Germline loops: CDR1 SGHTA, CDR2 FQGNSA. As DNA, the CDR3 is TGTGCCAGCAGCTTACTCACAGATACGCAGTATTTT. Protein: CASSLLTDTQYF.

This chain's CDR3 is CASSLSGGPTDTQYF. The DNA of the CDR3 is TGTGCCAGCAGTTTAAGCGGCGGTCCCACAGATACGCAGTATTTT. The chain couples TRBV28 to TRBJ2-3, with D tentatively TRBD2 (5 bases). The CDR3 spans 15 residues. V was cut by 2 bases and J by 2 bases, with 11 bases left in between. From germline, CDR1 is MDHEN and CDR2 SYDVKM.

The gene calls are TRBV6-5 and TRBJ1-5, with TRBD1 as a possible D gene (6 bases). Trimming removed 6 bases from V and 3 bases from J, with 15 bases in between. The germline gives CDR1 MNHEY, CDR2 SVGAGI. This CDR3 has 15 amino acids. Here the CDR3 reads CASRGQRAFNQPQHF. CDR3 DNA sequence: TGTGCCAGCAGAGGACAGAGGGCTTTCAATCAGCCCCAGCATTTT.

The CDR3 DNA follows: TGTGCCAGTAGTCTGGGACAGGGAACCCCTGAAGCTTTCTTT. This sequence encodes CASSLGQGTPEAFF. The chain links TRBV19 to TRBJ1-1, with TRBD1 identical over 9 bases. This CDR3 spans 14 amino acids. The V segment lost 5 bases and the J segment 6 bases; nucleotides outside the gene matches: 7. CDR1 LNHDA and CDR2 SQIVND come from the germline V gene (reference sequence).

This chain links TRBV19 with TRBJ1-1; 8 nucleotides line up with TRBD1. This CDR3 has 13 amino acids. Losses at the gene ends were 7 bases for V and 6 bases for J; bases not matched to a gene: 7. From germline, CDR1 is LNHDA and CDR2 SQIVND (reference sequence). The CDR3 DNA follows: TGTGCCAGTAATCAGGACAGGGTCGCTGAAGCTTTCTTT. It is translated as CASNQDRVAEAFF.

The V call is TRBV19, the J call TRBJ2-1; D remains ambiguous. Per the germline V gene, CDR1 is LNHDA and CDR2 is SQIVND (reference sequence). The V gene lost 3 bases and the J gene lost 3 bases, with 6 bases spanning the gap. The CDR3 length is 13 residues. The CDR3 loop is CASSMRLYNEQFF. CDR3 DNA: TGTGCCAGTAGTATGAGACTCTACAATGAGCAGTTCTTC.

CDR3 region: CASSQYPRGRDYGYTF. The CDR3 nucleotides read TGTGCCAGCAGTCAGTATCCTAGGGGGCGGGACTATGGCTACACCTTC. J is TRBJ1-2 and V is TRBV7-2; 7 nucleotides match TRBD1. The CDR3 contains 16 residues. With 6 bases clipped from V and 3 bases from J, the junction kept 13 bases outside the gene matches. CDR1 is SGHTA and CDR2 is FQGNSA in the germline V gene.

The gene calls are TRBV12-5 and TRBJ1-3; D might be TRBD1 (6 bases). Per the germline V gene, CDR1 is LGHNT and CDR2 is FRNRAP. The CDR3 is made up of 16 amino acids. V lost 9 bases to trimming and J lost 0 bases, with 18 bases between them. The CDR3, as DNA: TGTGCTAGCCGGACACAGGGTCCCCGCTCTGGAAACACCATATATTTT. It yields the protein CASRTQGPRSGNTIYF.

This chain joins TRBV12-3 or TRBV12-4 and TRBJ1-1; the D gene is possibly TRBD1 (6 bases). The CDR3 totals 11 residues. Deletions cut 6 bases from V and 12 bases from J, with 14 bases between. The DNA of the CDR3 is TGTGCCAGCAGGGGGGACACCGAAACTTTCTTT. This sequence encodes CASRGDTETFF.

This clone has just a few counts. V and J are TRBV21-1 and TRBJ2-7; the table's D call TRBD2 went unverified against the DNA. TRBV21-1 is a pseudogene. The CDR3 is 14 residues long. The CDR3 protein is CAGRLAGGPYEQYF. CDR3 nucleotide sequence: TGTGCCGGGCGATTAGCGGGGGGCCCTTACGAGCAGTACTTC.

V and J are TRBV6-6 and TRBJ1-5, with D hard to call. CDR3 length: 12 amino acids. Germline lookup yields CDR1 MNHNY and CDR2 SVGAGI (reference sequence). Trimming removed 6 bases from V and 3 bases from J, with 6 bases in between. The CDR3 nucleotides are TGTGCCAGCAGCGGGAACAATCAGCCCCAGCATTTT. Amino acid sequence: CASSGNNQPQHF.

This chain links TRBV6-1 with TRBJ2-2; 7 bases align to TRBD1. V trimming: 3 bases; J trimming: 3 bases; junction bases outside the gene matches: 7. The CDR3 is 16 residues long. CDR1 and CDR2 (germline): MNHNS, SASEGT. The CDR3 DNA reads as TGTGCCAGCAGTGATTTTGGCAGGGGGTACACCGGGGAGCTGTTTTTT. Amino acids: CASSDFGRGYTGELFF.

The genes are TRBV21-1 and TRBJ1-2. TRBV21-1 has pseudogene status. The CDR3 sequence is 14 residues long. DNA of the CDR3: TGTGCCAGCAGCAAAGCGAGCAAACCGTATGGCTACACCTTC. It yields the protein CASSKASKPYGYTF.